This T cell receptor beta chain emerged from a study of cytomegalovirus exposure and HLA in healthy donors. General study results and limits: It was in a later analysis that TCR association rates were seen to vary by HLA locus, highest for DRB1 and lowest for HLA-C. Among the most significant clusters, several appeared linked to common viral pathogens in a later analysis. What TCR beta sequences reportedly achieved was accurate prediction of HLA-A and HLA-B alleles in most subjects. TCR beta V segments were, for the most part, productive about 87% or about 30% of the time in an earlier analysis.

With regard to this clone: Its antigen is still unknown.

CDR1 is LNHDA, CDR2 SQIVND, per germline (reference sequence). This CDR3 comprises 12 residues. Trimming pared 4 bases from V and 8 bases from J, leaving 11 bases between. The study ran its PCR with 60 Vbeta and 13 Jbeta primers. The repertoire was sequenced with immunoSEQ multiplex PCR; TCRdb's copy has only in-frame clones and lacks some. Found here are approximately 210,000 clones, about 83% of them singletons; the top ten hold roughly 10%. This chain links TRBV19 with TRBJ1-2, with TRBD1 as a possible D gene (5 bases). This sequence was found in a woman in her 50s in good health and CMV-seropositive. The sequenced sample was PBMCs. CDR3: CASSTQGGGYTF. CDR3 in DNA: TGTGCCAGTAGTACCCAGGGAGGCGGCTACACCTTC.